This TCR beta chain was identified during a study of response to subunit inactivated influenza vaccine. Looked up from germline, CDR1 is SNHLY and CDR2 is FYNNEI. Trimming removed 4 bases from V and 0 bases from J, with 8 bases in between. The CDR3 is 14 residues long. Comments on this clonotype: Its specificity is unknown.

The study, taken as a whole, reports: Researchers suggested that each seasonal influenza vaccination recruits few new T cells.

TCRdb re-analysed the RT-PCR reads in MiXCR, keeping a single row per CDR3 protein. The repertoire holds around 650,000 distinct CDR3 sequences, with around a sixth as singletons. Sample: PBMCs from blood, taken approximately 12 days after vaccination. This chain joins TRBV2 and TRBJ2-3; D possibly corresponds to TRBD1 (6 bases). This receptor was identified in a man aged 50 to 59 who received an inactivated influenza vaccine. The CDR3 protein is CASSGTDSTDTQYF. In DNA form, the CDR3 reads TGTGCCAGCAGTGGGACAGATAGCACAGATACGCAGTATTTT.